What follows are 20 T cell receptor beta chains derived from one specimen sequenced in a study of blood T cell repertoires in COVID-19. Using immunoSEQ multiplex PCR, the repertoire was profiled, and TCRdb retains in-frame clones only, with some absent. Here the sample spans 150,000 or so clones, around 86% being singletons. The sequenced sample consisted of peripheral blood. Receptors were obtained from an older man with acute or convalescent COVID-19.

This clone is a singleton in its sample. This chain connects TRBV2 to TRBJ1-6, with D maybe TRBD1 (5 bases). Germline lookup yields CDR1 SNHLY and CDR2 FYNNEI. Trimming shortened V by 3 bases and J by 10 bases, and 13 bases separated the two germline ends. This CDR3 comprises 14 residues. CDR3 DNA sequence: TGTGCCAGCAGTGAGATGACAGCCCGGTCACCCCTCCACTTT. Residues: CASSEMTARSPLHF. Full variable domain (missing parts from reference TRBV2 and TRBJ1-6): EPEVTQTPSHQVTQMGQEVILRCVPISNHLYFYWYRQILGQKVEFLVSFYNNEISEKSEIFDDQFSVERPDGSNFTLKIRSTKLEDSAMYFCASSEMTARSPLHFGNGTRLTVT.

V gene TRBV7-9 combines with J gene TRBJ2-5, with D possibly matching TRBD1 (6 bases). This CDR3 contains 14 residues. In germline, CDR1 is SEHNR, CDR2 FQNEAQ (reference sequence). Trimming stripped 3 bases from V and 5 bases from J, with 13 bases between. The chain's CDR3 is CASSFDRPAETQYF. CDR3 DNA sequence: TGTGCCAGCAGCTTCGACAGGCCAGCGGAGACCCAGTACTTC.

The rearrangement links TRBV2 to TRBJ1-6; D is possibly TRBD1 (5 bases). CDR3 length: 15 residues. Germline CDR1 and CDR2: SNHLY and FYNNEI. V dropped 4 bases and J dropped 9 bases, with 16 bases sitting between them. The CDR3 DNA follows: TGTGCCAGCAGTGTAAACCTGGGTCAGGGTTCACCCCTCCACTTT. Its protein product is CASSVNLGQGSPLHF. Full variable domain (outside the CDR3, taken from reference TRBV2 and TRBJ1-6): EPEVTQTPSHQVTQMGQEVILRCVPISNHLYFYWYRQILGQKVEFLVSFYNNEISEKSEIFDDQFSVERPDGSNFTLKIRSTKLEDSAMYFCASSVNLGQGSPLHFGNGTRLTVT.

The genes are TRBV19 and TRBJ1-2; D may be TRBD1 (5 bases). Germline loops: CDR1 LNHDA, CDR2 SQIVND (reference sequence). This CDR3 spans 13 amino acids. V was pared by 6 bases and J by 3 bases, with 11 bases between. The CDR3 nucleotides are TGTGCCAGTAGCCCCGACAGTTACTATGGCTACACCTTC. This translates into CASSPDSYYGYTF.

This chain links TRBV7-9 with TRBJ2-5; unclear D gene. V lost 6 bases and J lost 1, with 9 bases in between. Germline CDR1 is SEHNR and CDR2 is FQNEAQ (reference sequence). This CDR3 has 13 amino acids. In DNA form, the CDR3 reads TGTGCCAGCAGTTTCATGAGCCAAGAGACCCAGTACTTC. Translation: CASSFMSQETQYF.

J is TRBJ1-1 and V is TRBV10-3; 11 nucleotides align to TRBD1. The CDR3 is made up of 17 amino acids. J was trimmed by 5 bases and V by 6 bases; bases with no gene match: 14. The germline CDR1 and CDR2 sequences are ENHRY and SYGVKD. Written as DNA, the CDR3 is TGTGCCATCAGCCGGCAGCGGACAGGGGGCTTGGAGACTGAAGCTTTCTTT. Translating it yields CAISRQRTGGLETEAFF.

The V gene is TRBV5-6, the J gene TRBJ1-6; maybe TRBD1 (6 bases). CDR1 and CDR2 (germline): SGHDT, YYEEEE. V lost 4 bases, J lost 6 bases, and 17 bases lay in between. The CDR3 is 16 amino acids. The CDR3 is CASSRQVPRGNSPLHF. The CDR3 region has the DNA TGTGCCAGCAGCCGACAGGTCCCGAGGGGTAATTCACCCCTCCACTTT. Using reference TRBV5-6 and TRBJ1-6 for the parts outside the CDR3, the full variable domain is DAGVTQSPTHLIKTRGQQVTLRCSPKSGHDTVSWYQQALGQGPQFIFQYYEEEERQRGNFPDRFSGHQFPNYSSELNVNALLLGDSALYLCASSRQVPRGNSPLHFGNGTRLTVT.

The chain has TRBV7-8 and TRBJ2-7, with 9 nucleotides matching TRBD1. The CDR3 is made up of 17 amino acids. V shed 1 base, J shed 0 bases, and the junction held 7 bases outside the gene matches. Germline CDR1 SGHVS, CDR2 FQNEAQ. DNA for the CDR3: TGTGCCAGCAGCTTAGGAAACAGGGGGCTAAGCTCCTACGAGCAGTACTTC. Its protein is CASSLGNRGLSSYEQYF.

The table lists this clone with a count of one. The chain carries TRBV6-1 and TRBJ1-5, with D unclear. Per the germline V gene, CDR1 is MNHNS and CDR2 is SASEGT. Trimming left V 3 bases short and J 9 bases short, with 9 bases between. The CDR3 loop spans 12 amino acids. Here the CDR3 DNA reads TGTGCCAGCAGTGATCCTAACTGGCCCCAGCATTTT. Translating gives CASSDPNWPQHF.

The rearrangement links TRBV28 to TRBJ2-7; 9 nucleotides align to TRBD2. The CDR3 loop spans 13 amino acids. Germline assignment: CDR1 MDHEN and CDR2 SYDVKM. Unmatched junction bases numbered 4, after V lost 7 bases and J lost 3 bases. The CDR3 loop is CASMRSGSYEQYF. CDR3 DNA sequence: TGTGCCAGCATGCGTAGCGGGAGCTACGAGCAGTACTTC.

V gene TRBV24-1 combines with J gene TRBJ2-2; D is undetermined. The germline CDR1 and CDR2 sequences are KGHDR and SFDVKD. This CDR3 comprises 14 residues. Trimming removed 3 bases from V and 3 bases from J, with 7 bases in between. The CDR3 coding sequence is TGTGCCACCAGTGATCCGGGTTACACCGGGGAGCTGTTTTTT. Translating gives CATSDPGYTGELFF.

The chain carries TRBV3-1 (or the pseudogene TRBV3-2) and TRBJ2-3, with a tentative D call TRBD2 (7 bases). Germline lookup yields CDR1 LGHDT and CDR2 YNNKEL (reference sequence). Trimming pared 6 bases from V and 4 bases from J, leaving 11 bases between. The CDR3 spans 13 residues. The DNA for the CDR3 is TGTGCCAGCAGGGCGGGGGCGGCAGATACGCAGTATTTT. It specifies CASRAGAADTQYF.

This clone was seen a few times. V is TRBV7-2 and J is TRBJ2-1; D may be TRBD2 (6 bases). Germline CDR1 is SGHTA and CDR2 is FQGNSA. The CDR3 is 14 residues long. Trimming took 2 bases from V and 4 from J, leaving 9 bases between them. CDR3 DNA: TGTGCCAGCAGCTTACCCGGGGGATACAATGAGCAGTTCTTC. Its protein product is CASSLPGGYNEQFF.

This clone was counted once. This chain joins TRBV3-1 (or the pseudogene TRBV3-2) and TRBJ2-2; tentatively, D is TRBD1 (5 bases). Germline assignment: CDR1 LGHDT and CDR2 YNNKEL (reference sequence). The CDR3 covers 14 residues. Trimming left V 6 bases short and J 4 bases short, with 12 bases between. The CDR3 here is CASRDTSLTGELFF. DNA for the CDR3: TGTGCCAGCAGGGACACAAGCCTCACCGGGGAGCTGTTTTTT.

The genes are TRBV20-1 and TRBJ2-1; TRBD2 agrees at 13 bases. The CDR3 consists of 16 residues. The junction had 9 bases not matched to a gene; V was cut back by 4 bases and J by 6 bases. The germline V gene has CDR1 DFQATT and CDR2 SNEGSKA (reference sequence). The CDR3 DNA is TGCAGTGCTACTGACCCCGGGACTAGCGGGACCAATGAGCAGTTCTTC. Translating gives CSATDPGTSGTNEQFF.

The CDR3 loop reads CASRSSNIQYF. The CDR3 bases are TGTGCCAGCAGATCCTCTAACATTCAGTACTTC. This chain connects TRBV28 to TRBJ2-4; D unresolved. The germline V and J ends were trimmed by 6 bases and 7 bases, with 7 bases remaining between them. The CDR3 consists of 11 residues. The germline CDR1 and CDR2 sequences are MDHEN and SYDVKM.

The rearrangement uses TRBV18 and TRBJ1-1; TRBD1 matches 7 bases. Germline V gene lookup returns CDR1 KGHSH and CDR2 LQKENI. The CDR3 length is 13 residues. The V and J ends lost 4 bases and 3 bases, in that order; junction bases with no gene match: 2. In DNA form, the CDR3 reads TGTGCCAGCTCACAAGACAGGGACACTGAAGCTTTCTTT. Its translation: CASSQDRDTEAFF.

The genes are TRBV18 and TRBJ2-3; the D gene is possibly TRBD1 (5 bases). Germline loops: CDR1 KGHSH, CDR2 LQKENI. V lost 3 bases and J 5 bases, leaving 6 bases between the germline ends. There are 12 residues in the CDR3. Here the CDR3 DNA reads TGTGCCAGCTCACCGCAGGGAGATACGCAGTATTTT. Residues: CASSPQGDTQYF.

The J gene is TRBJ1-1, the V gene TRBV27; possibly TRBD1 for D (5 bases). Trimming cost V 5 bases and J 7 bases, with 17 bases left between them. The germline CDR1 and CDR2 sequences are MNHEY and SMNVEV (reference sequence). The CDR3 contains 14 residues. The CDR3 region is CASSPMVGVSEAFF. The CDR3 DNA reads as TGTGCCAGCAGTCCGATGGTAGGGGTGAGTGAAGCTTTCTTT.

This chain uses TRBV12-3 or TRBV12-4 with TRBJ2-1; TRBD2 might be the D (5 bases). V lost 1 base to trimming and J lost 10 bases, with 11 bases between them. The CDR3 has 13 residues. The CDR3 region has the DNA TGTGCCAGCAGTTTAGTCCGGAGAGGGGAGCAGTTCTTC. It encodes CASSLVRRGEQFF.